This T cell receptor (beta chain) was profiled in a study of blood T cell repertoires in COVID-19. Study background: There were acute and convalescent COVID-19 samples, and they came from the United States, Italy and Spain. PBMCs, B-cell-depleted T cells, or T cells were the source of the cDNA or gDNA that made up the material.

Authors' data handling: Quantification of nucleated cells was approximated via reference gene primer amplification. The protocol was immunoSEQ multiplex PCR, while the TCRdb copy is restricted to in-frame clones and leaves out a portion. Clonal size and the V and J genes are those of that table, whereas D and trimming came from the DNA. The sample holds 60,000 to 70,000 clones, about 86% seen once. V shed 7 bases, J shed 7 bases, and the junction held 8 bases outside the gene matches. The CDR3 length is 15 residues. Germline V gene data show CDR1 as ENHRY and CDR2 as SYGVKD. Those enrolled in Seattle joined during active infection and were followed longitudinally afterward.

Input material: peripheral blood. The gene calls are TRBV10-3 and TRBJ1-6, with 9 bases identical to TRBD1. This receptor was obtained from a man aged 40-50 years with COVID-19, enrolled during active disease. The DNA for the CDR3 is TGTGCCATCACCCCGGGACAGGGAGAGAATTCACCCCTCCACTTT. The encoded protein is CAITPGQGENSPLHF.